A single sample is the source of the 19 T cell receptor beta chains below, sequenced in a study of cytomegalovirus exposure and HLA in healthy donors. The PCR was carried out with 60 Vbeta primers and 13 Jbeta primers. Libraries were prepared by immunoSEQ multiplex PCR; TCRdb keeps only in-frame clonotypes and omits some of them. The repertoire includes 210,000 or so clones, about 75% of them detected once, and about 1.8% sits in the top ten. The sequencing sample was made of PBMCs. These receptors were collected from a man in his late teens or twenties in good health and CMV-seronegative.

This chain links TRBV11-3 with TRBJ2-7, with 10 bases lining up with TRBD2. The CDR3 totals 14 residues. CDR1 is SGHNT, CDR2 YENEEA, per germline. Trimming removed 8 bases from V and 4 bases from J; junction bases left unmatched: 8. CDR3 in amino acids: CASSIAGGGYEQYF. The DNA of the CDR3 is TGTGCCAGCTCCATAGCGGGGGGCGGATACGAGCAGTACTTC.

This clone was observed once. V and J are TRBV11-3 and TRBJ1-1, with D uncertain. CDR3 length: 13 residues. Trimming stripped 5 bases from V and 4 bases from J, with 11 bases between. CDR1 and CDR2 from the germline V gene are SGHNT and YENEEA. The DNA for the CDR3 is TGTGCCAGCAGCGTCCCCCTTGTCACTGAAGCTTTCTTT. Protein product: CASSVPLVTEAFF.

This clone was picked up a small number of times. V and J are TRBV6-6 and TRBJ1-1, with 7 bases that match TRBD1. Germline loops: CDR1 MNHNY, CDR2 SVGAGI (reference sequence). This CDR3 is built from 13 residues. J lost 0 bases, V lost 7 bases, and 2 bases had no gene match. The CDR3, as DNA: TGTGCCAGCACCGGGACAGTGAACACTGAAGCTTTCTTT. Translating it yields CASTGTVNTEAFF.

The rearrangement links TRBV6-5 to TRBJ1-1; D ambiguous. Germline V gene data show CDR1 as MNHEY and CDR2 as SVGAGI. Trimming took 0 bases from V and 2 from J, leaving 10 bases between them. The CDR3 runs to 15 residues. The DNA of the CDR3 is TGTGCCAGCAGTTACTCTATTCCGGGTAACACTGAAGCTTTCTTT. Translating gives CASSYSIPGNTEAFF.

The rearrangement links TRBV19 to TRBJ1-2; 9 nucleotides align to TRBD1. Germline V gives CDR1 LNHDA, CDR2 SQIVND (reference sequence). V trimming: 5 bases; J trimming: 5 bases; junction bases outside the gene matches: 18. This CDR3 contains 18 residues. CDR3 sequence: CASSPKAPGQGGGYGYTF. Written as DNA, the CDR3 is TGTGCCAGTAGTCCCAAGGCTCCGGGACAGGGAGGAGGGTATGGCTACACCTTC.

The chain uses TRBV7-2 and TRBJ2-6; tentative D call: TRBD2 (5 bases). Trimming cost V 1 base and J 6 bases, with 19 bases left between them. The length of the CDR3 is 18 residues. Germline assignment: CDR1 SGHTA and CDR2 FQGNSA. The CDR3 coding sequence is TGTGCCAGCAGCTTAGAGCGAGGGATCCCACCTGCGGCCAACGTCCTGACTTTC. It translates to CASSLERGIPPAANVLTF.

V usage is TRBV28 and J usage is TRBJ1-1; D gene unclear. This CDR3 region has 15 residues. Germline values: CDR1 MDHEN, CDR2 SYDVKM. Trimming removed 2 bases at V and 0 bases at J, with 10 bases between. CDR3 nucleotides: TGTGCCAGCAGTTTACCGGGAACGTTGAACACTGAAGCTTTCTTT. It encodes CASSLPGTLNTEAFF. Using reference TRBV28 and TRBJ1-1 for the parts outside the CDR3, the full variable domain is DVKVTQSSRYLVKRTGEKVFLECVQDMDHENMFWYRQDPGLGLRLIYFSYDVKMKEKGDIPEGYSVSREKKERFSLILESASTNQTSMYLCASSLPGTLNTEAFFGQGTRLTVV.

V usage is TRBV4-1 and J usage is TRBJ2-3; TRBD2 agrees at 12 bases. CDR3 length equals 17 residues. Germline V lookup: CDR1 MGHRA, CDR2 YSYEKL. V was clipped by 4 bases and J by 2 bases; unmatched bases: 7. CDR3 DNA: TGCGCCAGCAGCCGTGGACTAGCGGGAATTATCACAGATACGCAGTATTTT. It specifies CASSRGLAGIITDTQYF.

In its sample, this clone was seen once. The gene calls are TRBV19 and TRBJ2-6; TRBD2 is a possible D gene (5 bases). Trimming stripped 3 bases from V and 0 bases from J, with 6 bases between. This CDR3 is built from 15 residues. The germline V gene has CDR1 LNHDA and CDR2 SQIVND (reference sequence). The CDR3 reads CASSIGISGANVLTF. In DNA form, the CDR3 reads TGTGCCAGTAGTATCGGGATCTCTGGGGCCAACGTCCTGACTTTC.

The gene calls are TRBV4-2 and TRBJ1-3; D not resolved. The CDR3 spans 15 residues. Trimming left V 0 bases short and J 0 bases short, with 6 bases between. Germline CDR1 LGHNA, CDR2 YNFKEQ. The CDR3 protein is CASSQDPVSGNTIYF. CDR3 nucleotide sequence: TGTGCCAGCAGCCAAGATCCGGTCTCTGGAAACACCATATATTTT.

The rearrangement joins TRBV18 to TRBJ2-7; TRBD1 matches at 8 bases. Trimming at V came to 4 bases and at J to 6 bases, leaving 5 bases not matched to a gene. The CDR3 sequence is 13 residues long. Germline V lookup: CDR1 KGHSH, CDR2 LQKENI. The CDR3 region has the DNA TGTGCCAGCTCACTGACAGGGGTCAGCGAGCAGTACTTC. Protein: CASSLTGVSEQYF. The variable domain in full, with the rest retrieved from reference TRBV18 and TRBJ2-7, is NAGVMQNPRHLVRRRGQEARLRCSPMKGHSHVYWYRQLPEEGLKFMVYLQKENIIDESGMPKERFSAEFPKEGPSILRIQQVVRGDSAAYFCASSLTGVSEQYFGPGTRLTVT.

The gene calls are TRBV10-3 and TRBJ1-4; D might be TRBD1 (5 bases). CDR3 length: 15 residues. Germline lookup yields CDR1 ENHRY and CDR2 SYGVKD. V was clipped by 3 bases and J by 4 bases, with 12 bases between them. Here the CDR3 DNA reads TGTGCCATCAGTGAATTTGGGACTGATAATGAAAAACTGTTTTTT. Protein product: CAISEFGTDNEKLFF.

The rearrangement links TRBV29-1 to TRBJ1-1; D is possibly TRBD1 (6 bases). The CDR3 has 14 residues. V was shortened by 1 base and J by 5 bases, with 14 bases between the two germline ends. Germline V CDR1 and CDR2: SQVTM, ANQGSEA. Written as DNA, the CDR3 is TGCAGCGTTGAAGCTCTACAGGGATGGACTGAAGCTTTCTTT. This codes for CSVEALQGWTEAFF. The variable domain in full, with the rest retrieved from reference TRBV29-1 and TRBJ1-1, is SAVISQKPSRDICQRGTSLTIQCQVDSQVTMMFWYRQQPGQSLTLIATANQGSEATYESGFVIDKFPISRPNLTFSTLTVSNMSPEDSSIYLCSVEALQGWTEAFFGQGTRLTVV.

This sequence joins TRBV6-1 and TRBJ2-3, with 9 bases matching TRBD1. Germline lookup yields CDR1 MNHNS and CDR2 SASEGT. V shed 7 bases and J 3 bases; nucleotides not matched to a gene: 5. There are 14 residues in the CDR3. Here the CDR3 DNA reads TGTGCCAGCACACTGGGACAGGGAACAGATACGCAGTATTTT. Protein: CASTLGQGTDTQYF.

The genes are TRBV7-9 and TRBJ1-4, with D possibly TRBD1 on 6 matching bases. Germline loops: CDR1 SEHNR, CDR2 FQNEAQ (reference sequence). Between the trimmed V and J ends, which lost 5 bases and 7 bases, there was a span of 17 bases. This CDR3 has 15 amino acids. This chain's CDR3 is CASSDPTGSGEKLFF. DNA for the CDR3: TGTGCCAGCAGCGACCCCACAGGGTCTGGTGAAAAACTGTTTTTT.

The chain carries TRBV2 and TRBJ1-1, with D hard to call. The germline gives CDR1 SNHLY, CDR2 FYNNEI. This CDR3 is 11 amino acids long. The germline V and J ends were trimmed by 5 bases and 11 bases, with 12 bases remaining between them. CDR3 DNA: TGTGCCAGCAGTACAAAAGGAGTTGCTTTCTTT. This encodes CASSTKGVAFF. Full variable domain (remainder filled in from reference TRBV2 and TRBJ1-1): EPEVTQTPSHQVTQMGQEVILRCVPISNHLYFYWYRQILGQKVEFLVSFYNNEISEKSEIFDDQFSVERPDGSNFTLKIRSTKLEDSAMYFCASSTKGVAFFGQGTRLTVV.

The chain uses TRBV5-1 and TRBJ1-6; D perhaps matches TRBD1 (5 bases). Trimming stripped 2 bases from V and 7 bases from J, with 16 bases between. Germline CDR1 and CDR2: SGHRS and YFSETQ. The CDR3 totals 16 residues. The CDR3 here is CASSLKSGTDNSPLHF. DNA of the CDR3: TGCGCCAGCAGCTTAAAATCCGGGACTGACAATTCACCCCTCCACTTT. The complete variable domain, with remaining parts taken from reference TRBV5-1 and TRBJ1-6, reads KAGVTQTPRYLIKTRGQQVTLSCSPISGHRSVSWYQQTPGQGLQFLFEYFSETQRNKGNFPGRFSGRQFSNSRSEMNVSTLELGDSALYLCASSLKSGTDNSPLHFGNGTRLTVT.

This clone was observed a few times. The DNA of the CDR3 is TGTGCCAGTAGTATAGAGGGGGGACAGCCGAACACTGAAGCTTTCTTT. It codes for CASSIEGGQPNTEAFF. The genes are TRBV19 and TRBJ1-1; 7 positions match TRBD1. V was clipped by 0 bases and J by 1 base; unmatched bases: 5. This CDR3 is 16 amino acids long. Germline assignment: CDR1 LNHDA and CDR2 SQIVND (reference sequence). The complete variable domain, with remaining parts taken from reference TRBV19 and TRBJ1-1, reads DGGITQSPKYLFRKEGQNVTLSCEQNLNHDAMYWYRQDPGQGLRLIYYSQIVNDFQKGDIAEGYSVSREKKESFPLTVTSAQKNPTAFYLCASSIEGGQPNTEAFFGQGTRLTVV.

The chain uses TRBV18 and TRBJ1-5, with 8 bases identical to TRBD1. The junction had 9 bases not matched to a gene; V was cut back by 2 bases and J by 0 bases. The CDR3 runs to 18 residues. Germline loops: CDR1 KGHSH, CDR2 LQKENI. CDR3 amino acids: CASSPAGTGLYSNQPQHF. The CDR3 DNA reads as TGTGCCAGCTCACCAGCCGGGACAGGCCTTTATAGCAATCAGCCCCAGCATTTT.